There are a few counts of the clone carrying this T cell receptor (beta chain). V lost 6 bases, J lost 1 base, and 13 bases lay in between. Germline V gene lookup returns CDR1 SGHRS and CDR2 YFSETQ. The CDR3 spans 14 residues. This sample was taken from a study of patients and donors after allogeneic stem cell transplantation. TCRdb recomputed calls from the RT-PCR reads with MiXCR, one row per CDR3 protein. Here the sample spans about 89,000 distinct CDR3 sequences, about 44% being singletons. What was sequenced was blood, either unsorted or a sorted T cell fraction (not recorded which). The chain uses TRBV5-1 and TRBJ1-2; a possible D gene is TRBD1 (5 bases). The clonotype comes from a human donor who was either an allogeneic HSCT recipient or a stem cell or donor lymphocyte infusion donor (not recorded which). It is not recorded whose cells these are; they may come from a transplant donor. The DNA of the CDR3 is TGCGCCAGCACCTTAAACAGGAATAACTATGGCTACACCTTC. Its protein is CASTLNRNNYGYTF. The full variable domain, with the rest looked up from reference TRBV5-1 and TRBJ1-2, is KAGVTQTPRYLIKTRGQQVTLSCSPISGHRSVSWYQQTPGQGLQFLFEYFSETQRNKGNFPGRFSGRQFSNSRSEMNVSTLELGDSALYLCASTLNRNNYGYTFGSGTRLTVV.